The 7 T cell receptor beta chains below all came from one sample that was sequenced in a study of T cell changes during pregnancy in multiple sclerosis. Clones were read by immunoSEQ multiplex PCR, and TCRdb kept only the in-frame ones, dropping some. The data hold about 83,000 clones, with 91% observed a single time. The material was PBMCs, obtained in the first trimester of pregnancy. The receptors come from a female donor in good health, serving as a control in a pregnancy study. Some clones in this sample may be carry-over from other donors' samples.

The chain has TRBV4-1 and TRBJ2-3; 9 bases are shared with TRBD2. The CDR3 loop spans 17 amino acids. The J segment lost 3 bases and the V segment lost 4 bases, leaving 11 bases of the junction unmatched. Germline V CDR1 and CDR2: MGHRA, YSYEKL. The CDR3 sequence: CASSPLGGSGGTDTQYF. CDR3 nucleotide sequence: TGCGCCAGCAGCCCCTTAGGGGGTAGCGGGGGAACAGATACGCAGTATTTT.

The V and J genes are TRBV5-6 and TRBJ2-1; D might be TRBD2 (5 bases). Per the germline V gene, CDR1 is SGHDT and CDR2 is YYEEEE. The CDR3 sequence is 16 residues long. V gave up 3 bases and J gave up 5 bases, with 18 bases separating them. The CDR3 nucleotides are TGTGCCAGCAGCTATAGGACCCTTATGAGGGACAATGAGCAGTTCTTC. It translates to CASSYRTLMRDNEQFF. Full variable domain (outside the CDR3, taken from reference TRBV5-6 and TRBJ2-1): DAGVTQSPTHLIKTRGQQVTLRCSPKSGHDTVSWYQQALGQGPQFIFQYYEEEERQRGNFPDRFSGHQFPNYSSELNVNALLLGDSALYLCASSYRTLMRDNEQFFGPGTRLTVL.

The CDR3 region has the DNA TGTGCCAGTAGTATAGAATTAGGGGGCTACAATGAGCAGTTCTTC. As protein: CASSIELGGYNEQFF. The chain has TRBV19 and TRBJ2-1, with D possibly being TRBD1 (6 bases). Trimming removed 0 bases at V and 3 bases at J, with 9 bases between. The CDR3 contains 15 residues. Looked up from germline, CDR1 is LNHDA and CDR2 is SQIVND (reference sequence).

The rearrangement joins TRBV4-2 to TRBJ1-3; D is possibly TRBD1 (6 bases). V lost 4 bases, J lost 2 bases, and 12 bases lay in between. Looked up from germline, CDR1 is LGHNA and CDR2 is YNFKEQ. The CDR3 is 15 amino acids. CDR3 amino acids: CASSPSRGPGNTIYF. CDR3 sequence (DNA): TGTGCCAGCAGCCCGAGCAGGGGCCCTGGAAACACCATATATTTT.

The genes are TRBV25-1 and TRBJ1-1; D call uncertain. This CDR3 is built from 13 residues. The germline V gene has CDR1 MGHDK and CDR2 SYGVNS. V was pared by 3 bases and J by 1 base, with 6 bases between. CDR3 loop: CASSEGRNTEAFF. CDR3 coding DNA: TGTGCCAGCAGTGAGGGCAGGAACACTGAAGCTTTCTTT.

The rearrangement uses TRBV29-1 and TRBJ2-1; 8 nucleotides match TRBD2. The V and J ends lost 6 bases and 5 bases, in that order; junction bases with no gene match: 6. The CDR3 loop spans 13 amino acids. Germline CDR1 reads SQVTM; CDR2 reads ANQGSEA. The CDR3 DNA sequence: TGCAGCGTGGCCGGGACTAGACACAATGAGCAGTTCTTC. It specifies CSVAGTRHNEQFF.

This sequence joins TRBV19 and TRBJ2-3; 8 bases match TRBD2. J lost 2 bases, V lost 1 base, and 5 bases had no gene match. The CDR3 contains 16 residues. Germline values: CDR1 LNHDA, CDR2 SQIVND (reference sequence). The CDR3 sequence is CASSIGSGTFTDTQYF. DNA for the CDR3: TGTGCCAGTAGTATAGGTAGCGGGACCTTCACAGATACGCAGTATTTT.